These 30 T cell receptor beta chains originate from one sample sequenced in a study of T-cell reconstitution after alpha-beta-depleted transplantation in children. Unique molecular identifiers were incorporated during preparation of the TCRbeta library. TCRdb processed the PCR reads anew with MiXCR; each CDR3 protein has one entry. Counted here are 65,000 to 75,000 distinct CDR3 sequences, just under 5% occurring once; the ten biggest clones make up 18%. Sequencing was performed on PBMCs, mostly from graft donor cells, taken 180 days after TCRalphabeta/CD19-depleted stem cell transplant. These receptors were collected from a boy younger than two who had a stem cell transplant for acute myeloid leukemia, so the T cells may come from the graft donor.

This clonotype was detected ten times or more. The chain combines TRBV20-1 with TRBJ2-3, with D unresolved. Germline values: CDR1 DFQATT, CDR2 SNEGSKA (reference sequence). Trimming cost V 6 bases and J 6 bases, with 10 bases left between them. This CDR3 has 11 amino acids. The CDR3 bases are TGCAGTGCCCCCCAGTTCGATACGCAGTATTTT. This encodes CSAPQFDTQYF.

This clonotype was seen at least ten times. This chain uses TRBV21-1 with TRBJ2-2. TRBV21-1 is deemed a pseudogene. The CDR3 length is 14 residues. The CDR3 DNA is TGTGCCAGCACCACTAATTGGGGAACCGGGGAGCTGTTTTTT. Protein sequence: CASTTNWGTGELFF.

This clonotype was found many times. The chain uses TRBV7-2 and TRBJ2-2, with TRBD2 matching over 10 bases. CDR1 is SGHTA, CDR2 FQGNSA, per germline. This CDR3 has 16 residues. V was clipped by 5 bases and J by 3 bases; unmatched bases: 6. In DNA, the CDR3 is TGTGCCAGCAGCCTCAGCGGGGGGGCCTACACCGGGGAGCTGTTTTTT. It encodes CASSLSGGAYTGELFF.

This clonotype was counted many times. The J gene is TRBJ2-7, the V gene TRBV5-1; 7 nucleotides match TRBD1. From germline, CDR1 is SGHRS and CDR2 YFSETQ. This CDR3 has 16 residues. Germline trimming cut 4 bases from V and 6 bases from J; bases unmatched to any gene: 16. In DNA, the CDR3 is TGCGCCAGCAGCACCCGTACCGGGACAGCCTCTCTCGAGCAGTACTTC. It encodes CASSTRTGTASLEQYF. Drawing the rest from reference TRBV5-1 and TRBJ2-7, the complete variable domain is KAGVTQTPRYLIKTRGQQVTLSCSPISGHRSVSWYQQTPGQGLQFLFEYFSETQRNKGNFPGRFSGRQFSNSRSEMNVSTLELGDSALYLCASSTRTGTASLEQYFGPGTRLTVT.

This clonotype was found many times. The chain recombines TRBV6-1 with TRBJ1-2; 7 positions match TRBD1. Germline V CDR1 and CDR2: MNHNS, SASEGT. There are 17 residues in the CDR3. The ends lost 6 bases at V and 6 bases at J; junction bases unmatched: 19. CDR3 nucleotides: TGTGCCAGCAGCCCGGGACAGTACTCCGAGAGGTCGGATGGCTACACCTTC. Encoded protein: CASSPGQYSERSDGYTF.

This clonotype was counted ten times or more. This chain connects TRBV9 to TRBJ2-6, with TRBD1 matching 7 bases. This CDR3 is 17 amino acids long. The trim removed 3 bases at V and 0 bases at J, leaving 6 bases unmatched. Germline lookup yields CDR1 SGDLS and CDR2 YYNGEE. This CDR3 reads CASSGQGGISGANVLTF. The CDR3 DNA reads TGTGCCAGCAGCGGACAGGGTGGGATCTCTGGGGCCAACGTCCTGACTTTC. Supplemented by reference TRBV9 and TRBJ2-6, the full variable domain reads DSGVTQTPKHLITATGQRVTLRCSPRSGDLSVYWYQQSLDQGLQFLIQYYNGEERAKGNILERFSAQQFPDLHSELNLSSLELGDSALYFCASSGQGGISGANVLTFGAGSRLTVL.

This clonotype was counted at least ten times. The chain links TRBV11-2 to TRBJ2-1; TRBD1 matches 9 bases. From germline, CDR1 is SGHAT and CDR2 FQNNGV. V dropped 7 bases and J dropped 6; count of bases not matched to a gene: 4. CDR3 length: 13 residues. The CDR3 loop reads CASTGQGLNEQFF. DNA for the CDR3: TGTGCCAGCACGGGACAGGGTCTCAATGAGCAGTTCTTC.

This clonotype showed up many times. This chain connects TRBV15 to TRBJ1-1; possible D gene TRBD1, 5 bases. Between the trimmed V and J ends, which lost 0 bases and 9 bases, there was a span of 14 bases. CDR3 length: 14 amino acids. Germline CDR1 reads LNHNV; CDR2 reads YYDKDF (reference sequence). The CDR3 sequence: CATSRDPGSTKAFF. The CDR3 DNA sequence: TGTGCCACCAGCAGAGACCCAGGGTCTACGAAAGCTTTCTTT.

In this sample, this clonotype turned up many times. The chain couples TRBV7-2 to TRBJ1-5; D is unclear. The V gene lost 4 bases and the J gene lost 7 bases, with 11 bases spanning the gap. Germline CDR1 reads SGHTA; CDR2 reads FQGNSA. This CDR3 is built from 13 residues. The CDR3 sequence is CASSSLGSQPQHF. Here the CDR3 DNA reads TGTGCCAGCAGCTCCCTCGGGTCGCAGCCCCAGCATTTT.

This clonotype was counted ten times or more. The chain couples TRBV12-5 to TRBJ1-1, with D maybe TRBD1 (5 bases). The CDR3 totals 19 residues. CDR1 and CDR2 from the germline V gene are LGHNT and FRNRAP. Trimming cost V 1 base and J 2 bases, with 23 bases left between them. DNA for the CDR3: TGTGCTAGTGGTTTGGGCCAACCTCCGGGACCCATCTTTAACACTGAAGCTTTCTTT. It codes for CASGLGQPPGPIFNTEAFF.

This clonotype was seen at least ten times. The chain couples TRBV28 to TRBJ1-6, with D hard to call. The V end was cut by 6 bases, the J end by 1 base, with 13 bases between. Germline V lookup: CDR1 MDHEN, CDR2 SYDVKM. The CDR3 sequence is 16 residues long. This CDR3 is CASRLPKGSYNSPLHF. The CDR3, as DNA: TGTGCCAGCAGATTACCTAAGGGATCCTATAATTCACCCCTCCACTTT.

In its sample, this clonotype was seen many times. This sequence joins TRBV5-1 and TRBJ1-2, with TRBD1 matching 8 bases. Germline values: CDR1 SGHRS, CDR2 YFSETQ. The CDR3 runs to 13 residues. V lost 4 bases and J lost 8; bases outside the gene matches: 7. DNA of the CDR3: TGCGCCAGCAGCCTAGGACAGGGCCGGGGCTACACCTTC. This gives the protein CASSLGQGRGYTF.

This clonotype was counted ten times or more. The rearrangement uses TRBV6-5 and TRBJ1-1; D gene ambiguous. V was trimmed by 4 bases and J by 6 bases, leaving 15 bases between them. The CDR3 has 14 residues. Germline V lookup: CDR1 MNHEY, CDR2 SVGAGI. The CDR3 spells CASSFSLWNPEAFF. As DNA, the CDR3 is TGTGCCAGCAGTTTCTCTCTTTGGAATCCTGAAGCTTTCTTT.

This clonotype was counted at least ten times. This chain connects TRBV7-9 to TRBJ2-4; the D gene is possibly TRBD2 (5 bases). The germline V and J ends were trimmed by 5 bases and 7 bases, with 12 bases remaining between them. This CDR3 has 13 amino acids. The germline V gene encodes CDR1 SEHNR and CDR2 FQNEAQ (reference sequence). The CDR3 coding sequence is TGTGCCAGCAGCCCCGGACTTTCTAACATTCAGTACTTC. Encoded protein: CASSPGLSNIQYF.

There are many counts of this clonotype. This chain uses TRBV2 with TRBJ2-4, with TRBD1 as a possible D gene (5 bases). In germline, CDR1 is SNHLY, CDR2 FYNNEI. Trimming shortened V by 5 bases and J by 1 base, and 15 bases separated the two germline ends. The CDR3 runs 16 residues. CDR3 sequence: CASSRSSRAAKNIQYF. In nucleotides, the CDR3 is TGTGCCAGCAGTCGATCCAGCAGGGCGGCCAAAAACATTCAGTACTTC.

This clonotype was observed at least ten times. J is TRBJ1-1 and V is TRBV4-3; D ambiguous. CDR1 is LGHNA and CDR2 is YSLEER in the germline V gene. Trimming pared 5 bases from V and 0 bases from J, leaving 16 bases between. There are 16 residues in the CDR3. In nucleotides, the CDR3 is TGCGCCAGCAGCGAGAGGGCAGGTTGGCTGAACACTGAAGCTTTCTTT. Translated: CASSERAGWLNTEAFF.

This clonotype was found many times. V is TRBV7-2 and J is TRBJ1-2; 8 bases match TRBD1. CDR3 length equals 16 residues. V dropped 1 base and J dropped 1; count of bases not matched to a gene: 5. The germline gives CDR1 SGHTA, CDR2 FQGNSA. In DNA form, the CDR3 reads TGTGCCAGCAGCTTAGGGGACAGGCAAAGTAACTATGGCTACACCTTC. As protein: CASSLGDRQSNYGYTF.

This clonotype was recorded many times. In nucleotides, the CDR3 is TGTGCCAGCAGCCAAGGTGGCGTATCCTATGGCTACACCTTC. This encodes CASSQGGVSYGYTF. The chain couples TRBV3-1 to TRBJ1-2; no reliable D call. V was pared by 1 base and J by 4 bases, with 10 bases between. The CDR3 has 14 residues. The germline CDR1 and CDR2 sequences are LGHDT and YNNKEL (reference sequence).

Ten or more counts support this clonotype. CDR3 sequence (DNA): TGTGCCAGCAGTTACGGACAGCCAAGCTCCTATAATTCACCCCTCCACTTT. As protein: CASSYGQPSSYNSPLHF. The chain has TRBV6-2 or TRBV6-3 and TRBJ1-6; weak D call: TRBD1 (6 bases). Trimming removed 2 bases from V and 0 bases from J, with 11 bases in between. This CDR3 has 17 amino acids. Germline CDR1 and CDR2: MNHEY and SVGEGT.

This clonotype was observed at least ten times. The gene calls are TRBV15 and TRBJ2-7; 8 positions match TRBD2. Trimming cost V 3 bases and J 6 bases; bases outside gene matches: 7. Germline V gives CDR1 LNHNV, CDR2 YYDKDF (reference sequence). CDR3 size: 14 residues. In DNA, the CDR3 is TGTGCCACCAGCAGCCTCCCTAGCGGGTCCGAGCAGTACTTC. It specifies CATSSLPSGSEQYF.

This clonotype showed up many times. The rearrangement uses TRBV4-1 and TRBJ1-1; the D is unclear. CDR3 length equals 14 residues. The germline V gene has CDR1 MGHRA and CDR2 YSYEKL. V dropped 0 bases and J dropped 3 bases, with 8 bases sitting between them. The CDR3 DNA reads as TGCGCCAGCAGCCAAGAGGTCAGAGACACTGAAGCTTTCTTT. Protein sequence: CASSQEVRDTEAFF.

This clonotype appeared many times. V usage is TRBV2 and J usage is TRBJ1-6; D unclear. The CDR3 sequence is 13 residues long. Trimming stripped 4 bases from V and 7 bases from J, with 8 bases between. Germline lookup yields CDR1 SNHLY and CDR2 FYNNEI. The CDR3 DNA sequence: TGTGCCAGCAGTGCGGGCGGAAATTCACCCCTCCACTTT. It codes for CASSAGGNSPLHF.

Worth noting for this clonotype: Since a much larger clone is just one base distant, this may be a read error. The chain uses TRBV12-3 or TRBV12-4 and TRBJ2-1, with a possible D match to TRBD1 (5 bases). The CDR3 has 18 residues. CDR3 nucleotide sequence: TGTGCCTGCAGTTCTAGGTGGGGCAGTCTCCCCTCCTACAATGAGCAGTTCTTC. It encodes CACSSRWGSLPSYNEQFF.

This clonotype was seen repeatedly, ten times or more. The rearrangement joins TRBV7-9 to TRBJ2-1, with D possibly being TRBD1 (7 bases). The CDR3 spans 14 residues. Trimming took off 8 bases at V and 5 bases at J, with 16 bases between the two ends. Germline CDR1 reads SEHNR; CDR2 reads FQNEAQ (reference sequence). The CDR3 nucleotides read TGTGCCAGCGCCAAACAGGGGAGGCACAATGAGCAGTTCTTC. Protein: CASAKQGRHNEQFF.

This clonotype occurred a few times. The chain carries TRBV5-4 and TRBJ2-1; D remains ambiguous. The V end was cut by 0 bases, the J end by 0 bases, with 7 bases between. CDR3 size: 15 residues. Germline V gives CDR1 SGHNT, CDR2 YYREEE (reference sequence). The DNA of the CDR3 is TGTGCCAGCAGCTTGGACTGGAGCTCCTACAATGAGCAGTTCTTC. Amino acids: CASSLDWSSYNEQFF.

This clonotype was detected ten times or more. The V and J genes are TRBV7-3 and TRBJ2-2; no definite D call. This CDR3 has 13 amino acids. V lost 3 bases to trimming and J lost 3 bases, with 5 bases between them. Germline V gene lookup returns CDR1 SGHTA and CDR2 FQGTGA. CDR3 nucleotide sequence: TGTGCCAGCAGCTTCCAGTACACCGGGGAGCTGTTTTTT. It specifies CASSFQYTGELFF. The full variable domain, rest sourced from reference TRBV7-3 and TRBJ2-2, is GAGVSQTPSNKVTEKGKYVELRCDPISGHTALYWYRQSLGQGPEFLIYFQGTGAADDSGLPNDRFFAVRPEGSVSTLKIQRTERGDSAVYLCASSFQYTGELFFGEGSRLTVL.

This clonotype came up many times. The rearrangement uses TRBV20-1 and TRBJ1-3; no reliable D call. Germline V gene sequence: CDR1 DFQATT, CDR2 SNEGSKA (reference sequence). CDR3 length: 12 residues. Trimming pared 3 bases from V and 8 bases from J, leaving 11 bases between. DNA for the CDR3: TGCAGTGCTAGTGGGATTTATGACACCATATATTTT. Translated, it gives CSASGIYDTIYF.

This clonotype has at least ten counts. The chain couples TRBV27 to TRBJ2-3, with D tentatively TRBD1 (6 bases). V was trimmed by 8 bases and J by 2 bases, leaving 20 bases between them. Germline lookup yields CDR1 MNHEY and CDR2 SMNVEV (reference sequence). The CDR3 length is 16 residues. In nucleotides, the CDR3 is TGTGCCAGCGGGATTGGACAGTCCCCGAACACAGATACGCAGTATTTT. It yields the protein CASGIGQSPNTDTQYF.

This clonotype has ten or more counts. The chain recombines TRBV5-1 with TRBJ2-2; D might be TRBD2 (5 bases). This CDR3 contains 15 residues. V shed 4 bases and J shed 8 bases, with 18 bases lying between them. CDR1 and CDR2 from the germline V gene are SGHRS and YFSETQ. The CDR3 DNA is TGCGCCAGCAGCGGCGCGGGCCCTGTGGAAGGGGAGCTGTTTTTT. As protein: CASSGAGPVEGELFF.

This clonotype has a count of ten or more. The chain couples TRBV12-3 or TRBV12-4 to TRBJ2-7, with 8 bases fitting TRBD1. This CDR3 region has 14 residues. V gave up 7 bases and J gave up 3 bases; unmatched junction bases: 8. In nucleotides, the CDR3 is TGTGCCAGCACCAGCTCAGGGGGCGGCTACGAGCAGTACTTC. Residues: CASTSSGGGYEQYF.